This T cell receptor (beta chain) was recorded in a study of cytomegalovirus exposure and HLA in healthy donors. Study in general: There were 117 million unique TCR beta sequences, drawn from approximately 180 million T cells, in an earlier analysis. Study results and limitations: Later analysis reportedly placed an Asian-associated ancestry cluster below the roughly 690-donor mean in N-insertions.

Germline-derived CDR1 and CDR2 are SGHTA and FQGNSA. Trimming left V 0 bases short and J 10 bases short, with 9 bases between. The CDR3 consists of 13 residues. The PCR had 60 Vbeta and 13 Jbeta primers. Method: immunoSEQ multiplex PCR; TCRdb's copy keeps in-frame clones and lacks some. The data include about 130,000 clones; the top ten clones carry under 3.5%. Of note for this clone: Antigen specificity is unknown.

The sequenced material came from PBMCs. This sequence was found in a young man in good health and CMV-seronegative. V gene TRBV7-2 combines with J gene TRBJ1-4; D call uncertain. Written as DNA, the CDR3 is TGTGCCAGCAGCTTAGCGAGGAGAGGAAAACTGTTTTTT. It translates to CASSLARRGKLFF.